This T cell receptor beta chain was obtained from a study of T cells in localized non-small cell lung cancer. Overall study results and limits: Heterogeneity is still possible, as just one tumor region was sequenced. Paired adjacent lung recovered a median around 59 of the top 100 tumor clones. Uninvolved adjacent lung had the highest recorded T cell clonality, with tumor below it.

Some clones are missing from TCRdb's copy, which holds only in-frame ones; the method was immunoSEQ multiplex PCR. The top ten clones hold about a sixth of a sample with 52,000 or so clones, 65% to 85% of them seen once. Germline V gene sequence: CDR1 DFQATT, CDR2 SNEGSKA (reference sequence). The CDR3 has 11 residues. V shed 3 bases and J shed 12 bases, with 14 bases lying between them. A note on this clone: Its antigen is as yet unknown.

This clonotype was sampled from a man between 40 and 70 years old with stage III lung adenocarcinoma. V and J are TRBV20-1 and TRBJ1-2; D gene unclear. The input for sequencing was peripheral blood mononuclear cells, taken before any cancer treatment. CDR3 nucleotides: TGCAGTGCTAGTATCCCCCGGGTGCACACCTTC. This encodes CSASIPRVHTF.